This T cell receptor (beta chain) was identified during a study of blood T cell repertoires in COVID-19. The overall study: The United States, Italy and Spain provided the acute and convalescent COVID-19 samples. From T cells, B-cell-depleted T cells, or PBMCs came the material, which was cDNA or gDNA.

Germline V lookup: CDR1 SGHVS, CDR2 FQNEAQ. This CDR3 region has 16 residues. The ends lost 7 bases at V and 5 bases at J; junction bases unmatched: 11. TCRdb's table, derived via immunoSEQ multiplex PCR, lists solely in-frame clones and lacks some. The profile shows around 28,000 clones, nearly 90% of them singletons. Sequencing input: peripheral blood. The source of this sequence is an older man with acute or convalescent COVID-19. This chain connects TRBV7-8 to TRBJ2-2; TRBD2 agrees at 9 bases. The CDR3 loop is CASNLPLAGRTGELFF. The CDR3 coding sequence is TGTGCCAGCAATCTCCCCCTAGCGGGAAGGACCGGGGAGCTGTTTTTT.